One sample yielded the 3 T cell receptor beta chains listed below, sequenced in a study of blood T cell repertoires in COVID-19. Produced via immunoSEQ multiplex PCR; TCRdb's table is partial and in-frame only. The profile shows some 87,000 clones, approximately 82% of them singletons. The sample consisted of peripheral blood. The receptors derive from a man at least 80 years old with active or convalescent COVID-19.

This clone has a single count. The chain carries TRBV20-1 and TRBJ2-5; weak D call: TRBD2 (5 bases). In germline, CDR1 is DFQATT, CDR2 SNEGSKA (reference sequence). With 3 bases removed from V and 1 base from J, the gap between germline ends came to 9 bases. The CDR3 spans 13 residues. The CDR3 reads CSASVSAQETQYF. The CDR3 DNA reads TGCAGTGCTAGTGTTAGCGCCCAAGAGACCCAGTACTTC.

This clone appeared many times. This rearrangement joins TRBV7-8 to TRBJ2-7; D unclear. Trimming pared 4 bases from V and 1 base from J, leaving 11 bases between. Germline loops: CDR1 SGHVS, CDR2 FQNEAQ. The CDR3 has 14 amino acids. The CDR3 reads CASSSALGSYEQYF. The DNA for the CDR3 is TGTGCCAGCAGCTCGGCCCTAGGATCCTACGAGCAGTACTTC.

The rearrangement joins TRBV4-2 to TRBJ1-5, with D possibly TRBD1 on 5 matching bases. Per the germline V gene, CDR1 is LGHNA and CDR2 is YNFKEQ. CDR3 length: 13 amino acids. V lost 3 bases, J lost 5 bases, and 8 bases lay in between. The DNA of the CDR3 is TGTGCCAGCAGCCAGTCAGGGTATCAGCCCCAGCATTTT. Residues: CASSQSGYQPQHF.